The present T cell receptor (beta chain) was sequenced within a study of CD8 T cells in ankylosing spondylitis (dated by TCRdb to between 2016 and 2019). Background on the whole study: T cell receptor beta repertoires were profiled in healthy donors and ankylosing spondylitis patients so that disease-linked TCR variants could be found. Peripheral blood was sampled, and synovial fluid was additionally collected from ankylosing spondylitis patients. The whole study cohort included 108 healthy donors and about two dozen ankylosing spondylitis patients.

The junction shows trimming of 4 bases on V and 0 bases on J, and the gene matches do not reach 15 bases of it. The CDR3, from cysteine to phenylalanine, totals 19 residues. CDR3 DNA is the only sequence kept; it has 57 bases, read in frame from the first base. CDR1 and CDR2, looked up from the germline V gene, are LGHNA and YNFKEQ. Overall results and qualifications from the work: Some TCR beta motif variants had previously been reported in synovial fluid and blood of reactive arthritis patients, which suggested common disease-initiation mechanisms. Blood from ankylosing spondylitis patients appeared to be characterized by a TCR beta motif made up of eight highly homologous amino acid variants. In peripheral blood, the disease-linked clones were found at relatively low frequencies and had a CD8+ phenotype. According to the report, matched synovial fluid samples from ankylosing spondylitis patients were significantly enriched for the disease-linked clones.

A remark on this clonotype: Its antigen target is currently unknown. Qualities for individual bases were not recorded, and no much larger clone is one base off.

The reads were generated on an Illumina HiSeq 2500. TCR beta libraries were prepared by quantitative 5'-RACE with molecular barcodes. In the authors' own workflow: A new computational method based on a probabilistic model of VDJ rearrangement was used to identify disease-linked TCR variants. TCRdb reprocessing: public reads trimmed at Q25 with fastp, clones called with MiXCR, in-frame beta chains kept. Rows with one shared CDR3 protein collapse into an entry with the most common genes and DNA. These V and J calls rely on TCRdb rather than the paper's analysis. The sample table records around 180,000 distinct CDR3 sequences; 10% to 15% of these occur just once. The leading ten clones occupy approximately 11% of the sample.

The rearranged chain carries TRBV4-2 and TRBJ2-7; the junction holds 10 bases that match TRBD1. Material for sequencing was blood, either unsorted or a sorted T cell fraction (not recorded which). The clonotype comes from a female donor with ankylosing spondylitis or in good health (not recorded which). CDR3 loop: CASSPTFDLDRGSSYEQYF. The DNA sequence is given as TGTGCCAGCAGCCCCACCTTCGACTTGGACAGGGGGAGCTCCTACGAGCAGTACTTC.